The entry that follows covers one TCR beta chain sequence. CDR3 length: 14 residues. Per the germline V gene, CDR1 is SGDLS and CDR2 is YYNGEE. The trim removed 4 bases at V and 4 bases at J, leaving 5 bases unmatched. Clones were sequenced by immunoSEQ multiplex PCR, and TCRdb holds only the in-frame ones, with some missing. The table shows under 50,000 clones, with roughly 90% occurring only once. The data are from a study of T cell changes during pregnancy in multiple sclerosis. The genes are TRBV9 and TRBJ2-1, with 7 bases identical to TRBD1. The receptor was isolated from a female donor with multiple sclerosis, enrolled in a pregnancy study. The sequenced sample was CD8+ T cells from peripheral blood mononuclear cells, obtained before pregnancy. The CDR3 spells CASSPDRQYNEQFF. As DNA, the CDR3 is TGTGCCAGCAGCCCGGACAGGCAATACAATGAGCAGTTCTTC. Combining the CDR3 with reference TRBV9 and TRBJ2-1 gives the whole variable domain DSGVTQTPKHLITATGQRVTLRCSPRSGDLSVYWYQQSLDQGLQFLIQYYNGEERAKGNILERFSAQQFPDLHSELNLSSLELGDSALYFCASSPDRQYNEQFFGPGTRLTVL.